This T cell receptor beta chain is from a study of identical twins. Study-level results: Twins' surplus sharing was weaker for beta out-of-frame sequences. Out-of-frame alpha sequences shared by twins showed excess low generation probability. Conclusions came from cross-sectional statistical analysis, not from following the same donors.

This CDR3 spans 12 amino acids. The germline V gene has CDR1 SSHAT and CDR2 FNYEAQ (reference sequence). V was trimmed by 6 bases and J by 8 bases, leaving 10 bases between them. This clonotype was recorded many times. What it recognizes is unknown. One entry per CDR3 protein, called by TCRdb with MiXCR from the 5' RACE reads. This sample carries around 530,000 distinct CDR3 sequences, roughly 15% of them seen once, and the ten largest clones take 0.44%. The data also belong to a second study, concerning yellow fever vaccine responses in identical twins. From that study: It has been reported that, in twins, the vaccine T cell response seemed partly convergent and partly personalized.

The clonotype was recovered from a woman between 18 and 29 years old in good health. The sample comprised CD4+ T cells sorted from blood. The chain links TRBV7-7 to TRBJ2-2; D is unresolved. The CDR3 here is CASSDIWGELFF. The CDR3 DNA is TGTGCCAGCAGTGATATTTGGGGGGAGCTGTTTTTT. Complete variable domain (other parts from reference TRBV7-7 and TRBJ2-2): GAGVSQSPRYKVTKRGQDVTLRCDPISSHATLYWYQQALGQGPEFLTYFNYEAQPDKSGLPSDRFSAERPEGSISTLTIQRTEQRDSAMYRCASSDIWGELFFGEGSRLTVL.